The present T cell receptor (beta chain) was sequenced within a study of blood T cell repertoires in COVID-19. Method: immunoSEQ multiplex PCR; TCRdb's copy keeps in-frame clones and lacks some. Found here are fewer than 120,000 clones, 88% of them singletons; the top ten hold less than 3.5%. CDR1 and CDR2 (germline): SGHRS, YFSETQ. V lost 4 bases to trimming and J lost 6 bases, with 16 bases between them. The CDR3 consists of 14 residues. The sequence derives from a woman aged 45-59 years with acute or convalescent COVID-19. The V and J genes are TRBV5-1 and TRBJ1-1, with D perhaps matching TRBD1 (5 bases). What was sequenced was peripheral blood. This CDR3 reads CASSGPGGNAEAFF. The CDR3, as DNA: TGCGCCAGCAGCGGCCCGGGGGGTAACGCTGAAGCTTTCTTT.